This entry lists 20 T cell receptor beta chains sequenced from one sample in a study of graft-versus-host responses after intestinal transplantation. Profiled with immunoSEQ multiplex PCR; TCRdb holds only in-frame clones, not every one. The table lists 12,000 to 15,000 clones, around 29% of them singletons. The starting material was alloreactive CD4+ T cells from a mixed lymphocyte reaction culture, obtained before intestinal transplant. Documented subset: CFSE-low proliferating T cells sorted from approximately 6-day pre-transplant mixed lymphocyte reaction (GvH or HvG direction). The receptors stem from a human patient who received an intestinal transplant.

A few counts support this clone. The rearrangement links TRBV28 to TRBJ2-1, with 10 bases that match TRBD2. Germline values: CDR1 MDHEN, CDR2 SYDVKM. This CDR3 has 16 amino acids. V shed 6 bases and J 6 bases; nucleotides not matched to a gene: 11. The CDR3 loop is CASSSHSGRQSNEQFF. CDR3 nucleotides: TGTGCCAGCAGCTCGCATAGCGGGAGGCAGAGCAATGAGCAGTTCTTC.

The chain is built from TRBV28 and TRBJ1-2; D might be TRBD1 (6 bases). V was shortened by 7 bases and J by 7 bases, with 13 bases between the two germline ends. CDR3 length equals 12 residues. CDR1 and CDR2 (germline): MDHEN, SYDVKM. CDR3 sequence: CASTSGVGGYTF. CDR3 nucleotides: TGTGCCAGCACCTCAGGGGTAGGTGGCTACACCTTC.

This clone was detected a few times. V is TRBV18 and J is TRBJ2-5; D may be TRBD1 or TRBD2 (5 bases each). The DNA end lines up better with TRBJ2-7; the J call may be wrong. Germline CDR1 and CDR2: KGHSH and LQKENI. This CDR3 has 15 residues. The CDR3 spells CASSPKAGTVDEQYF. The CDR3 coding sequence is TGTGCCAGCTCACCAAAGGCAGGGACGGTCGACGAGCAGTACTTC.

This clone was seen a handful of times. J is TRBJ1-1 and V is TRBV5-8, with unresolved D. Trimming stripped 5 bases from V and 0 bases from J, with 14 bases between. The V gene's germline CDR1 is SGHTS and CDR2 YDEGEE. This CDR3 is built from 15 residues. The CDR3 bases are TGTGCCAGCAGTCGATTTCGTGCCATGAACACTGAAGCTTTCTTT. Translating it yields CASSRFRAMNTEAFF.

The V call is TRBV2, the J call TRBJ2-5, with 16 bases fitting TRBD2. The CDR3 loop spans 20 amino acids. The V gene's germline CDR1 is SNHLY and CDR2 FYNNEI. With 2 bases clipped from V and 5 bases from J, the junction kept 14 bases outside the gene matches. CDR3 residues: CASSEWGLAGGRSVRETQYF. In DNA form, the CDR3 reads TGTGCCAGCAGTGAATGGGGACTAGCGGGAGGGCGCAGTGTCAGGGAGACCCAGTACTTC.

As concerns this clone: Given a much more abundant clone one base away, this may be a read error. The V and J genes are TRBV5-1 and TRBJ1-1; 7 bases align to TRBD1. The junction had 3 bases not matched to a gene; V was cut back by 0 bases and J by 1 base. The CDR3 contains 15 residues. Looked up from germline, CDR1 is SGHRS and CDR2 is YFSETQ. CDR3 sequence (DNA): TGCGCCAGCAGCTTGGGGGGGACAGAGAACACTGAAGCTTTCTTT. This translates into CASSLGGTENTEAFF.

The chain combines TRBV7-3 with TRBJ1-2; D not certain. The ends were cut back, 2 bases at V and 3 bases at J, with 10 bases in the middle. CDR1 is SGHTA, CDR2 FQGTGA, per germline. The CDR3 extends over 14 amino acids. The CDR3 sequence: CASSLESGYYGYTF. In nucleotides, the CDR3 is TGTGCCAGCAGCTTAGAGTCGGGGTACTATGGCTACACCTTC.

This chain links TRBV6-1 with TRBJ2-1, with 15 bases matching TRBD2. Trimming at V came to 8 bases and at J to 4 bases, leaving 3 bases not matched to a gene. CDR1 and CDR2 (germline): MNHNS, SASEGT. This CDR3 contains 15 residues. CDR3 protein: CASGTSGRPYNEQFF. CDR3 DNA sequence: TGTGCCAGCGGGACTAGCGGGAGGCCTTACAATGAGCAGTTCTTC.

This clone was seen more than once but under ten times. The chain has TRBV4-3 and TRBJ2-7; 12 nucleotides line up with TRBD2. The V gene end was trimmed by 4 bases and the J gene end by 8 bases; junction bases not matched to a gene: 12. The germline gives CDR1 LGHNA, CDR2 YSLEER. The CDR3 has 16 amino acids. CDR3 sequence reads: CASSPIGTSGRPKQYF. CDR3 sequence (DNA): TGCGCCAGCAGCCCTATAGGTACTAGCGGGAGGCCGAAGCAGTACTTC.

In this sample, this clone turned up a few times. The chain couples TRBV20-1 to TRBJ2-3; D call uncertain. The CDR3 length is 10 residues. Trimming took off 5 bases at V and 2 bases at J, with 2 bases between the two ends. Germline V gives CDR1 DFQATT, CDR2 SNEGSKA (reference sequence). The CDR3 sequence: CSAYTDTQYF. The CDR3 region has the DNA TGCAGTGCTTACACAGATACGCAGTATTTT.

Concerning this clone itself: The same CDR3 can be traced to other DNA sequences in this sample. This chain connects TRBV6-1 to TRBJ2-3; D gene ambiguous. Germline lookup yields CDR1 MNHNS and CDR2 SASEGT. Between the trimmed V and J ends, which lost 6 bases and 5 bases, there was a span of 6 bases. This CDR3 is built from 11 residues. The CDR3 protein is CASSRGDTQYF. DNA for the CDR3: TGTGCCAGCAGCCGCGGAGATACGCAGTATTTT.

About this clone itself: An end of the junction does not agree with germline; a read error may underlie this. The sample carries other DNA sequences with the same CDR3. The chain has TRBV4-1 and TRBJ1-4; possibly TRBD1 for D (5 bases). Germline CDR1 MGHRA, CDR2 YSYEKL. The CDR3 contains 13 residues. CDR3 in DNA: TGTGCCAGTAGCCGGCTAAGGGACGAAAAACTGTTTTTT. It specifies CASSRLRDEKLFF.

The sample holds a few counts of this clone. One end of the junction varies from germline; a read error may be responsible. V is TRBV5-3 and J is TRBJ1-2, with 9 bases matching TRBD1. TRBV5-3 is assigned to the ORF class and has an uncertain function. This CDR3 contains 14 residues. CDR3 coding DNA: TGTGCCAGCAGCTTGGACAGGGGATGGTATGGCTACACCTTC. Translated: CASSLDRGWYGYTF.

Comments on this clone: A junction end diverges from the germline sequence, so it may reflect a read error. CDR3 nucleotide sequence: TGTGCTAGCAGTCCGACAGGGCATGGAAACACCATATATTTT. Translating it yields CASSPTGHGNTIYF. The rearrangement joins TRBV7-6 to TRBJ1-3, with 7 bases matching TRBD1. This CDR3 comprises 14 residues. Germline V CDR1 and CDR2: SGHVS, FNYEAQ.

In this sample, this clone turned up a few times. The gene calls are TRBV27 and TRBJ1-4, with D tentatively TRBD1 (5 bases). V shed 9 bases and J shed 6 bases, with 23 bases lying between them. Looked up from germline, CDR1 is MNHEY and CDR2 is SMNVEV (reference sequence). CDR3 length equals 16 residues. The CDR3, as DNA: TGTGCCAGAGTAGACTTAGGACAAGGACTAGATGAAAAACTGTTTTTT. It translates to CARVDLGQGLDEKLFF.

The V and J genes are TRBV7-9 and TRBJ2-3, with D uncertain. CDR1 and CDR2 from the germline V gene are SEHNR and FQNEAQ (reference sequence). The V and J ends lost 0 bases and 6 bases respectively, with 16 bases between them. CDR3 length: 16 amino acids. CDR3 residues: CASSLALPVTVDTQYF. The CDR3 DNA reads as TGTGCCAGCAGCTTAGCCCTGCCCGTTACCGTGGATACGCAGTATTTT.

V gene TRBV5-1 combines with J gene TRBJ1-4; D not resolved. Trimming stripped 0 bases from V and 0 bases from J, with 9 bases between. Germline V gives CDR1 SGHRS, CDR2 YFSETQ. The CDR3 sequence is 16 residues long. CDR3 protein: CASSLAGIATNEKLFF. CDR3 in DNA: TGCGCCAGCAGCTTGGCAGGAATTGCAACTAATGAAAAACTGTTTTTT.

In this sample, this clone turned up a few times. The chain recombines TRBV4-1 with TRBJ1-4; the D gene is possibly TRBD1 (5 bases). V was pared by 1 base and J by 5 bases, with 5 bases between. CDR1 is MGHRA and CDR2 is YSYEKL in the germline V gene. The CDR3 length is 13 residues. CDR3 region: CASSQGQNEKLFF. CDR3 bases: TGCGCCAGCAGCCAAGGACAGAATGAAAAACTGTTTTTT.

This clone showed up just a few times. V and J are TRBV5-1 and TRBJ2-3; D remains unclear. The germline CDR1 and CDR2 sequences are SGHRS and YFSETQ. V lost 0 bases and J lost 8, with 13 bases in between. The CDR3 contains 14 residues. Written as DNA, the CDR3 is TGCGCCAGCAGCTTGGCCGGAAGACCGGGTACGCAGTATTTT. This encodes CASSLAGRPGTQYF.

The chain couples TRBV2 to TRBJ2-7; D gene uncertain. The CDR3 has 13 residues. Deletions cut 3 bases from V and 2 bases from J, with 8 bases between. Germline V gene lookup returns CDR1 SNHLY and CDR2 FYNNEI. This CDR3 reads CASSESGPYEQYF. For the CDR3, the DNA is TGTGCCAGCAGTGAGAGTGGACCCTACGAGCAGTACTTC.